This T cell receptor beta chain stems from a study of T-cell memory formation after mild COVID-19. Study-wide points: A balance of CD4 and CD8 characterized clones contracting day 15 to 85, whereas later expanders leaned CD4+. Among CD4+ contracting clones, most were CM and EM, and CD8+ ones EMRA. Some clones that responded turned up in pre-infection memory, which suggests that cross-reactive memory joined in.

As concerns this clonotype: Its antigen is as yet unknown.

V was clipped by 8 bases and J by 1 base, with 8 bases between them. This CDR3 is 13 amino acids long. 5'RACE with constant-segment primers yielded barcoded, UMI-tagged TCR alpha and TCR beta cDNA libraries. Each CDR3 protein gets one entry after TCRdb re-called the 5' RACE reads with MiXCR. The sample lists 200,000 to 250,000 distinct CDR3 sequences, 9.5% occurring once. This sequence was found in a man aged 18-30 years who had mild COVID-19 (a few samples of this study predate the infection). Cell type and time point are not known. This chain links TRBV12-3 or TRBV12-4 with TRBJ2-2, with no clear D. What was sequenced was PBMCs or a T cell subset sorted from them (not recorded which). Here the CDR3 DNA reads TGTGCCAGCTTCCAGGAGAACACCGGGGAGCTGTTTTTT. Amino acids: CASFQENTGELFF.